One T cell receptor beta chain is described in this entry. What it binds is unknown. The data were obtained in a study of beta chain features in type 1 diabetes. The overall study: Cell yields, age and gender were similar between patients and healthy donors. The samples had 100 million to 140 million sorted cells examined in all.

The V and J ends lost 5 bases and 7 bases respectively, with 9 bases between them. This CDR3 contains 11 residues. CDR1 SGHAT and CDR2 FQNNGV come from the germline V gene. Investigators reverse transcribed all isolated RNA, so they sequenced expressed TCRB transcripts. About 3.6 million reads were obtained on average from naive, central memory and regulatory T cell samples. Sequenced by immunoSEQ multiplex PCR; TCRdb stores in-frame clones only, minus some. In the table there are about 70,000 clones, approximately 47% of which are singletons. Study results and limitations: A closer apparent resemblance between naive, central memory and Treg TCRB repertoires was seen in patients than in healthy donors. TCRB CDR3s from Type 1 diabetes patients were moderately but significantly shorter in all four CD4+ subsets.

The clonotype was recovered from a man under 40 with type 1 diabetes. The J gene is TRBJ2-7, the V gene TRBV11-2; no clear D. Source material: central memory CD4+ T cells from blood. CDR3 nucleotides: TGTGCCAGCAGCCTTACTCAAGAGCAGTACTTC. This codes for CASSLTQEQYF.